These T cell receptor beta chains were read from a single sample in a study of PD-L1 blockade in urothelial cancer. Assay: immunoSEQ multiplex PCR; the TCRdb copy retains only in-frame clones and omits some. The repertoire has around 70,000 clones, around four fifths of them found once; the top ten carry roughly 4.5%. The sequenced sample was PBMCs, obtained around atezolizumab (anti-PD-L1) treatment. The source of these receptors is a man in his 70s with urothelial cancer. The CDR3 runs from the conserved cysteine through the conserved F or W. D genes are given only for firm matches. Some rows have no size entry. The others give once, few or many, or a class for an expanded clone.

d_call	v_call	j_call	clone_size	cdr3_nt	cdr3_aa
TRBD1	TRBV11-1	TRBJ1-1	-	TGTGCCAGCAGCTTTACCCCCAGGGGGGACACTGAAGCTTTCTTT	CASSFTPRGDTEAFF
-	TRBV14	TRBJ2-7	-	TGTGCCAGCAGCCCTATTGTGACAGGTCTAGAAGAGCAGTACTTC	CASSPIVTGLEEQYF
TRBD1	TRBV6-6	TRBJ1-5	-	TGTGCCAGCAGTTGGACAGGCTCAAATCAGCCCCAGCATTTT	CASSWTGSNQPQHF
-	TRBV5-4	TRBJ2-7	-	TGTGCCAGCAGCTCAGGGATACATACCTACGAGCAGTACTTC	CASSSGIHTYEQYF
TRBD1	TRBV4-1	TRBJ1-2	-	TGCGCCAGCAGCCAAGGGACAGGAGTCGGCTACACCTTC	CASSQGTGVGYTF
-	TRBV9	TRBJ2-3	-	TGTGCCAGCAGCAGCGTAGTTGGTAGGGGCGGAGATACGCAGTATTTT	CASSSVVGRGGDTQYF
TRBD1	TRBV19	TRBJ1-2	-	TGTGCCAGTAGCGCCGGGACAGGGGGGACGTATGGCTACACCTTC	CASSAGTGGTYGYTF
TRBD1	TRBV18	TRBJ1-2	few	TGTGCCAGCTCACCTGGACAGGGTTACTATGGCTACACCTTC	CASSPGQGYYGYTF
-	TRBV7-3	TRBJ2-2	-	TGTGCCAGCAGTTGGGGGGGCCCCGGGGAGCTGTTTTTT	CASSWGGPGELFF
TRBD1	TRBV4-2	TRBJ2-5	-	TGTGCCAGCAGCCAAGGACAGGGTGTCCAAGAGACCCAGTACTTC	CASSQGQGVQETQYF
-	TRBV7-3	TRBJ2-1	-	TGTGCCAGCAGCTTCATGGGCGGGACTTGGGCTGAGCAGTTCTTC	CASSFMGGTWAEQFF
TRBD1	TRBV28	TRBJ1-4	-	TGTGCCAGCAGCGACAGGGATGTTAATGAAAAACTGTTTTTT	CASSDRDVNEKLFF
-	TRBV15	TRBJ2-1	-	TGTGCCACCAGCAGGGCCTCTAGAAGGTCCTACAATGAGCAGTTCTTC	CATSRASRRSYNEQFF